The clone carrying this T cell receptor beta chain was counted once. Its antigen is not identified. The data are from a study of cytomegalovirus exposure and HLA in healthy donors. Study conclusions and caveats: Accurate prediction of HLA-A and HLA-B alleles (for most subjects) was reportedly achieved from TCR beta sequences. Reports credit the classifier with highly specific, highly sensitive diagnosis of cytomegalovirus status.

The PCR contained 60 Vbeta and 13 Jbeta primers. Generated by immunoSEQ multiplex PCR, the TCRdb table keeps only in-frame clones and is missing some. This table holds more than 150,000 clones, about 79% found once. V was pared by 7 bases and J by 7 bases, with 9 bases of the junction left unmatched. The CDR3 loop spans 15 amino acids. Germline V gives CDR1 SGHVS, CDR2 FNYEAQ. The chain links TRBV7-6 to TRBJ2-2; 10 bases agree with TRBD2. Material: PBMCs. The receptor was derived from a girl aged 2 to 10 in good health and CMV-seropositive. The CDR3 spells CASTLSGGLGGELFF. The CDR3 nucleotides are TGTGCCAGCACCCTTAGCGGGGGGCTGGGCGGGGAGCTGTTTTTT.